The rows below give T cell receptor beta chains drawn from one sample of a study of shared clonotypes between healthy human individuals. Measured with immunoSEQ multiplex PCR; TCRdb has only the in-frame clones, and not every one. The repertoire holds hundreds of thousands of clones, with 90% to 97% as singletons. Source material: naive CD8+ T cells sorted from blood. The source is a woman in her thirties in good health. Both conserved end residues are part of each CDR3. Fields, in order: clone size, V gene, D gene, J gene, CDR3 DNA, CDR3 protein. A D gene is named only where the DNA matches it firmly. Clone size is shown for a subset of rows, as once, few, many or a class of expanded clone.

NA,TRBV2,TRBD2,TRBJ2-1,TGTGCCAGCACCAACTCCCTCCTAGCGGAGCCCTTCTTC,CASTNSLLAEPFF
NA,TRBV27,NA,TRBJ2-1,TGTGCCAGCAGTGTATACTCCGGGACTTTCAATGAGCAGTTCTTC,CASSVYSGTFNEQFF
NA,TRBV21-1,NA,TRBJ1-5,TGTGCCAGCAGCAAACACAGGCACAATCAGCCCCAGCATTTT,CASSKHRHNQPQHF
NA,TRBV7-2,NA,TRBJ2-7,TGTGCCAGCAACCTTCAGGTCACCCCCTACGAGCAGTACTTC,CASNLQVTPYEQYF
NA,TRBV7-2,NA,TRBJ2-4,TGTGCCAGCAGCTTAGCTAGATCGACAGCAGTTTCATCAAGAGGGGAAAACATTCAGTACTTC,CASSLARSTAVSSRGENIQYF
NA,TRBV28,NA,TRBJ2-1,TGTGCCAGCAGTCCCCAAGGGTACAATGAGCAGTTCTTC,CASSPQGYNEQFF
once,TRBV7-2,TRBD2,TRBJ2-1,TGTGCCAGCAGCTTAGGTGAACTAGCGTTCTACAATGAGCAGTTCTTC,CASSLGELAFYNEQFF
NA,TRBV7-9,TRBD2,TRBJ2-1,TGTGCCAGCAGCTCATTAGCGGGAGGGCCGATCGATGAGCAGTTCTTC,CASSSLAGGPIDEQFF
NA,TRBV10-2,NA,TRBJ1-1,TGCGCCAGCAGTGACCCCCCAGGTGGGGGGGACAACACTGAAGCTTTCTTT,CASSDPPGGGDNTEAFF
NA,TRBV28,NA,TRBJ1-5,TGTGCCAGCAGTTTATTATACGGGGATAGCAATCAGCCCCAGCATTTT,CASSLLYGDSNQPQHF
NA,TRBV4-1,NA,TRBJ2-1,TGCGCCAGCAGCCCGAGAGGGCGTCTGGGCAATGAGCAGTTCTTC,CASSPRGRLGNEQFF
NA,TRBV5-6,TRBD1,TRBJ2-7,TGTGCCAGCAGCCTACACCCGGGACAGGGGGCGCGCGACGAGCAGTACTTC,CASSLHPGQGARDEQYF
NA,TRBV10-2,NA,TRBJ2-5,TGCGCCAGCAGTGGCGGTTACGGGCAAGAGACCCAGTACTTC,CASSGGYGQETQYF